This TCR beta chain stems from a study of esophageal squamous cell carcinoma under preoperative chemotherapy. TCRdb redid the calling of the PCR reads with MiXCR, one entry per CDR3 protein. The profile shows 15,000 to 20,000 distinct CDR3 sequences, 46% of them singletons. Germline trimming cut 4 bases from V and 4 bases from J; bases unmatched to any gene: 8. The germline V gene encodes CDR1 SGHNT and CDR2 YYREEE (reference sequence). This CDR3 region has 15 residues. Study results and limitations: Abundant clones tended to shrink rather than expand after paclitaxel-nedaplatin.

With respect to this clonotype: Its antigen is unidentified.

Time point described: after preoperative PTX-NDP chemotherapy. Paclitaxel-nedaplatin chemotherapy was given to patients ahead of their surgery. The TCR comes from a human donor with esophageal squamous cell carcinoma. The donor label of this sample is uncertain. The sample was taken from a patient given preoperative chemotherapy. The chain uses TRBV5-4 and TRBJ2-1; 7 bases are a match to TRBD2. The CDR3 here is CASSETSWGYNEQFF. The CDR3 DNA reads as TGTGCCAGCAGCGAGACTAGCTGGGGGTACAATGAGCAGTTCTTC.